Presented here are 4 T cell receptor beta chains from one specimen sequenced in a study of T cells expressing NK-cell markers. TCRdb reprocessed the 5' RACE reads, keeping one entry per CDR3 protein, no DNA. The table lists some 150,000 distinct CDR3 sequences. Sample: blood T cells: a sorted CD56 or NKG2C T cell subset, CD4+ or CD8+ T cells, or bulk PBMC T cells (not recorded which). Receptor source: a young man in good health.

The chain is built from TRBV11-1 and TRBJ2-1; absent DNA, TCRdb's TRBD2 call cannot be checked. Germline V CDR1 and CDR2: SGHAT, FQDESV (reference sequence). The CDR3 contains 16 residues. CDR3 in amino acids: CASSWLAASSYNEQFF.

This chain uses TRBV20-1 with TRBJ2-7; TCRdb calls TRBD2, which cannot be checked without DNA. The CDR3 is 15 residues long. Germline lookup yields CDR1 DFQATT and CDR2 SNEGSKA (reference sequence). CDR3 sequence reads: CSATPGLAGAYEQYF.

V is TRBV4-2 and J is TRBJ2-2. The CDR3 extends over 16 amino acids. CDR1 LGHNA and CDR2 YNFKEQ come from the germline V gene. The CDR3 loop is CASSQDSGLNTGELFF.

This sequence joins TRBV15 and TRBJ2-4; TCRdb's D gene call, TRBD2, goes unchecked for lack of DNA. CDR1 LNHNV and CDR2 YYDKDF come from the germline V gene (reference sequence). The CDR3 consists of 13 residues. CDR3 sequence reads: CATSSREADIQYF. Filled out from reference TRBV15 and TRBJ2-4, the complete variable domain reads DAMVIQNPRYQVTQFGKPVTLSCSQTLNHNVMYWYQQKSSQAPKLLFHYYDKDFNNEADTPDNFQSRRPNTSFCFLDIRSPGLGDTAMYLCATSSREADIQYFGAGTRLSVL.